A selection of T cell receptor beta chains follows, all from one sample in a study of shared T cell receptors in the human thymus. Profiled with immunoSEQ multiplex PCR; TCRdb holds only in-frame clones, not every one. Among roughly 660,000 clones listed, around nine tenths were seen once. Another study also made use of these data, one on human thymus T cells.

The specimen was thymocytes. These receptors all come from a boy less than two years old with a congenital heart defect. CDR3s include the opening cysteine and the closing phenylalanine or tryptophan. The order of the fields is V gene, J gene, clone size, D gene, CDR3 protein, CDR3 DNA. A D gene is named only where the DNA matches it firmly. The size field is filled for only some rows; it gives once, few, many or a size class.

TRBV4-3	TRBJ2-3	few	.	CASSRGVGADTQYF	TGCGCCAGCAGCCGCGGGGTGGGCGCAGATACGCAGTATTTT
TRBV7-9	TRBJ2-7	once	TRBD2	CASSLATTSGRGCEQYF	TGTGCCAGCAGCTTAGCTACGACTAGCGGGAGAGGGTGCGAGCAGTACTTC
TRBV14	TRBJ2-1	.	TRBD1	CASSTGTANNEQFF	TGTGCCAGCAGCACTGGGACAGCGAACAATGAGCAGTTCTTC
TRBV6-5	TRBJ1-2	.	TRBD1	CASSFRTGSEGYTF	TGTGCCAGCAGTTTCCGGACAGGGTCCGAAGGCTACACCTTC
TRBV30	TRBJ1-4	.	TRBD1	CAWSVRGQLNEKLFF	TGTGCCTGGAGTGTAAGGGGACAGCTTAATGAAAAACTGTTTTTT
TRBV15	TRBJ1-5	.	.	CATSRLSGLDREYSNQPQHF	TGTGCCACCAGCAGACTCTCCGGGTTGGACAGAGAGTATAGCAATCAGCCCCAGCATTTT
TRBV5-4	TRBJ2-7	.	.	CASSFSNEQYF	TGTGCCAGCAGCTTTTCTAACGAGCAGTACTTC
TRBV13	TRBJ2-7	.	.	CASSWRDGSYEQYF	TGTGCCAGCAGCTGGCGGGACGGTTCCTACGAGCAGTACTTC
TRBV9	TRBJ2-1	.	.	CASSVGHVYNEQFF	TGTGCCAGCAGCGTAGGGCACGTTTACAATGAGCAGTTCTTC
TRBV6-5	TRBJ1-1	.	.	CASSYDGALNTEAFF	TGTGCCAGCAGTTACGATGGGGCTTTGAACACTGAAGCTTTCTTT
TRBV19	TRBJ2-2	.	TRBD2	CASSTPPSGNTGELFF	TGTGCCAGTAGTACCCCTCCTAGCGGGAACACCGGGGAGCTGTTTTTT
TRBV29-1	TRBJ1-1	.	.	CSVDPGELEAFF	TGCAGCGTTGACCCAGGGGAGCTTGAAGCTTTCTTT
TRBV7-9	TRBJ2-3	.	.	CAILPEWANSTDTQYF	TGTGCCATTCTCCCCGAGTGGGCTAACAGCACAGATACGCAGTATTTT
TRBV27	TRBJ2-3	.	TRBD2	CASSKVAGGSQYF	TGTGCCAGCAGCAAGGTAGCGGGAGGGTCGCAGTATTTT
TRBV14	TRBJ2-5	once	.	CASSQDVRPLGETQYF	TGTGCCAGCAGCCAAGACGTTCGGCCCCTCGGGGAGACCCAGTACTTC
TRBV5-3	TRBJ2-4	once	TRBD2	CARSLHLTSGRTDVMDIQYF	TGTGCCAGAAGCCTCCACCTGACTAGCGGGAGGACAGACGTCATGGACATTCAGTACTTC
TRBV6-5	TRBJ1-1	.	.	CASKRNSTGSTEAFF	TGTGCCAGCAAGAGGAACTCGACAGGTTCCACTGAAGCTTTCTTT
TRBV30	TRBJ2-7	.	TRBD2	CAWTSGAPEQYF	TGTGCCTGGACTAGCGGGGCCCCTGAGCAGTACTTC
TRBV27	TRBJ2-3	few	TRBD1	CASSLGGTGEPNTQYF	TGTGCCAGCAGTCTGGGCGGGACAGGGGAACCCAATACGCAGTATTTT
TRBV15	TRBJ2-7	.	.	CATSATGHSSYEQYF	TGTGCCACCAGTGCTACGGGACACAGCTCCTACGAGCAGTACTTC
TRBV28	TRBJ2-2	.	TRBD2	CAGTAGGTGELFF	TGTGCCGGGACAGCGGGAGGAACCGGGGAGCTGTTTTTT
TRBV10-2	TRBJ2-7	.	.	CASSRGDEQYF	TGCGCCAGCAGCAGGGGGGACGAGCAGTACTTC
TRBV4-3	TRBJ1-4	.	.	CASSQAVSTNEKLFF	TGCGCCAGCAGCCAAGCTGTCTCAACTAATGAAAAACTGTTTTTT
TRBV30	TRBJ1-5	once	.	CAWNLQQNQPQHF	TGTGCCTGGAATCTACAGCAAAATCAGCCCCAGCATTTT